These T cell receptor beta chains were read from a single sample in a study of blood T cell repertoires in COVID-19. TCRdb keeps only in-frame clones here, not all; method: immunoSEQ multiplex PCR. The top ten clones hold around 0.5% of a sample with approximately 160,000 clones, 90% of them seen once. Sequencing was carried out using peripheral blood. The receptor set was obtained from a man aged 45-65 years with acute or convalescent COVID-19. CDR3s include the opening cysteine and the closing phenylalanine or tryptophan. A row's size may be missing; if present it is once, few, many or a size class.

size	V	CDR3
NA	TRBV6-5	CASSRTYSNQPQHF
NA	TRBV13	CASSLEADYYNSPLHF
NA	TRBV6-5	CASKPGNSGNTIYF
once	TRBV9	CASSGARAGPGVRETQYF
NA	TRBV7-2	CASKPGVWWGSPLHF
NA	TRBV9	CASSVGETGGHEQYF
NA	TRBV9	CASSVARLPPNSYNEQFF
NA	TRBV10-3	CAARALGDGYTF
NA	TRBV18	CASSPLEGQPQHF
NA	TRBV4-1	CASSQDFGGSTYEQYF
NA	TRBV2	CASKFVLGPTYEQFF
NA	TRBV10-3	CAISESAGTSSPLHF
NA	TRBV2	CASSQPPGAGANVLTF
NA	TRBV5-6	CASSKERGQGSHEKLFF
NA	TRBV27	CASSPHRDEETQYF
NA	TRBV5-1	CASSLAQDRETQYF
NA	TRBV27	CASSFSGTGDSGNTIYF
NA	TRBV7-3	CASSLKQSSYNEQFF
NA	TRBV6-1	CASSARAGRPTRNTEAFF
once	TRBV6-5	CASSPRGHDNQPQHF
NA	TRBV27	CASSLDSHNQPQHF
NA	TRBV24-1	CATSAGGAGNTIYF